This T cell receptor (beta chain) was profiled in a study of OX40 agonist ivuxolimab in advanced cancers. Study background: The dose of intravenous ivuxolimab that patients received every 2 weeks ranged from 0.01 to 10 mg/kg. Participants, roughly 81% male, averaged roughly 60 years of age, ranging from 23 to 79.

Points from the study as a whole: Circulating CD4+ and CD8+ T cells showed clonal expansion by week 6 at 0.1 to 3.0 mg/kg.

Measured with immunoSEQ multiplex PCR; TCRdb has only the in-frame clones, and not every one. Of tens of thousands of clones in the sample, around 80% were seen once. This clone appeared a single time. The antigen is unknown. Other DNA sequences from this sample encode an identical CDR3 as well. The source is an adult with an advanced solid tumor such as melanoma, head and neck, liver or kidney cancer. The input for sequencing was CD4+ or CD8+ T cells sorted from blood, taken in a trial of the OX40 agonist ivuxolimab.

CDR3 in DNA: TGTGCCAGCAGCCTCGGTCAGGGATTTTATAATTCACCCCTCCACTTT. Protein sequence: CASSLGQGFYNSPLHF. The chain uses TRBV7-9 and TRBJ1-6; D might be TRBD1 (5 bases). V was clipped by 5 bases and J by 4 bases, with 15 bases between them. This CDR3 is 16 amino acids long. CDR1 SEHNR and CDR2 FQNEAQ come from the germline V gene (reference sequence).